The 20 T cell receptor beta chains in this list originate from one sample, sequenced in a study of blood T cell repertoires in COVID-19. The table came from immunoSEQ multiplex PCR; TCRdb's copy has only in-frame clones and leaves some out. The data contain some 150,000 clones, about 79% of them singletons. Sequenced sample: peripheral blood. These receptors all come from a woman between 50 and 59 years old in a cohort sampled during active or convalescent COVID-19.

This sequence joins TRBV6-5 and TRBJ1-3; D may be TRBD1 (5 bases). The CDR3 sequence is 13 residues long. In germline, CDR1 is MNHEY, CDR2 SVGAGI. Trimming took off 8 bases at V and 2 bases at J, with 10 bases between the two ends. The CDR3 DNA sequence: TGTGCCAGCGTCCAAGGGGCTGGAAACACCATATATTTT. Amino acid sequence: CASVQGAGNTIYF.

The chain links TRBV7-6 to TRBJ1-5, with a tentative D call TRBD1 (6 bases). CDR1 and CDR2 from the germline V gene are SGHVS and FNYEAQ. V lost 6 bases and J lost 3, with 9 bases in between. The CDR3 has 13 residues. CDR3 coding DNA: TGTGCCAGCAGTCAGGGGATCAATCAGCCCCAGCATTTT. Amino acids: CASSQGINQPQHF.

V usage is TRBV5-1 and J usage is TRBJ1-6; D remains unclear. V lost 0 bases and J lost 10, with 8 bases in between. The CDR3 sequence is 13 residues long. Germline V gene data show CDR1 as SGHRS and CDR2 as YFSETQ. The DNA for the CDR3 is TGCGCCAGCAGCTTGGTCGCGGAATCACCCCTCCACTTT. Translated, it gives CASSLVAESPLHF.

The chain combines TRBV5-5 with TRBJ2-7, with TRBD1 matching over 9 bases. This CDR3 has 15 amino acids. The J segment lost 6 bases and the V segment lost 2 bases, leaving 9 bases of the junction unmatched. Germline V gene lookup returns CDR1 SGHKS and CDR2 YYEKEE (reference sequence). The CDR3 region is CASSFFGTGMSEQYF. In nucleotides, the CDR3 is TGTGCCAGCAGCTTTTTTGGGACAGGGATGAGCGAGCAGTACTTC.

In nucleotides, the CDR3 is TGTGCCAGCAGCTTAACAGTGACAGGCTCTGGAAACACCATATATTTT. Its translation is CASSLTVTGSGNTIYF. The rearrangement uses TRBV7-2 and TRBJ1-3, with D maybe TRBD1 (6 bases). CDR3 size: 16 residues. Germline lookup yields CDR1 SGHTA and CDR2 FQGNSA. Trimming pared 2 bases from V and 0 bases from J, leaving 11 bases between.

This chain uses TRBV7-8 with TRBJ1-6; 8 bases are a match to TRBD1. V lost 5 bases to trimming and J lost 6 bases; unmatched junction nucleotides: 6. The germline V gene encodes CDR1 SGHVS and CDR2 FQNEAQ. CDR3 length equals 15 residues. CDR3 coding DNA: TGTGCCAGCAGCCATCCGGGACAGGCTAATTCACCCCTCCACTTT. It codes for CASSHPGQANSPLHF. The full variable domain, with the rest looked up from reference TRBV7-8 and TRBJ1-6, is GAGVSQSPRYKVAKRGQDVALRCDPISGHVSLFWYQQALGQGPEFLTYFQNEAQLDKSGLPSDRFFAERPEGSVSTLKIQRTQQEDSAVYLCASSHPGQANSPLHFGNGTRLTVT.

The rearrangement uses TRBV6-2 or TRBV6-3 and TRBJ2-3; TRBD2 might be the D (6 bases). Between the trimmed V and J ends, which lost 2 bases and 3 bases, there was a span of 12 bases. CDR1 and CDR2 from the germline V gene are MNHEY and SVGEGT. This CDR3 comprises 15 residues. In DNA form, the CDR3 reads TGTGCCAGCAGTTACCCCCGGGGGTTAACAGATACGCAGTATTTT. Translated, it gives CASSYPRGLTDTQYF.

The chain couples TRBV6-6 to TRBJ2-3; 14 bases match TRBD2. Germline V CDR1 and CDR2: MNHNY, SVGAGI (reference sequence). The CDR3 runs to 19 residues. V dropped 5 bases and J dropped 2; count of bases not matched to a gene: 12. The CDR3 bases are TGTGCCAGCAGTCCGGGACTAGCGGGGGCCCGCCTCTCCACAGATACGCAGTATTTT. This translates into CASSPGLAGARLSTDTQYF.

This chain connects TRBV11-1 to TRBJ2-5; 7 positions match TRBD2. The V and J ends lost 4 bases and 4 bases, in that order; junction bases with no gene match: 3. The V gene's germline CDR1 is SGHAT and CDR2 FQDESV (reference sequence). The CDR3 is made up of 13 amino acids. In DNA form, the CDR3 reads TGTGCCAGCAGCTATGGGGGGGGAGAGACCCAGTACTTC. Translating it yields CASSYGGGETQYF.

There are a few counts of this clone. The CDR3 spells CAWAQDRVGNTIYF. The DNA for the CDR3 is TGTGCCTGGGCCCAGGACAGGGTTGGAAACACCATATATTTT. The gene calls are TRBV30 and TRBJ1-3; 8 bases agree with TRBD1. Germline CDR1 GTSNPN, CDR2 SVGIG (reference sequence). Trimming cost V 5 bases and J 3 bases; bases outside gene matches: 6. The CDR3 loop spans 14 amino acids.

V and J are TRBV20-1 and TRBJ2-5, with TRBD2 matching over 10 bases. CDR1 and CDR2 from the germline V gene are DFQATT and SNEGSKA (reference sequence). This CDR3 is 16 amino acids long. J was trimmed by 1 base and V by 3 bases; bases with no gene match: 8. The CDR3 DNA is TGCAGTGCTAGTTCTCTAGCGGGGGCCATCCAAGAGACCCAGTACTTC. It yields the protein CSASSLAGAIQETQYF.

This chain links TRBV3-1 (or the pseudogene TRBV3-2) with TRBJ2-3; 7 nucleotides agree with TRBD2. This CDR3 is 16 amino acids long. Germline values: CDR1 LGHDT, CDR2 YNNKEL (reference sequence). Trimming took 1 base from V and 2 from J; bases not matched to a gene: 6. As DNA, the CDR3 is TGTGCCAGCAGCCAAGTTAAGGGGAGGGTCACAGATACGCAGTATTTT. Residues: CASSQVKGRVTDTQYF.

The sample holds one count of this clone. V gene TRBV6-1 combines with J gene TRBJ2-2; D is perhaps TRBD2 (6 bases). This CDR3 comprises 16 residues. CDR1 and CDR2 (germline): MNHNS, SASEGT. V lost 1 base and J lost 4, with 13 bases in between. DNA for the CDR3: TGTGCCAGCAGTGAAGGGCCGGGGGTTCTCACCGGGGAGCTGTTTTTT. Residues: CASSEGPGVLTGELFF.

The count of this clone is one. V gene TRBV7-2 combines with J gene TRBJ1-2; D remains ambiguous. This CDR3 contains 14 residues. Trimming cost V 5 bases and J 3 bases, with 13 bases left between them. CDR1 is SGHTA and CDR2 is FQGNSA in the germline V gene. The CDR3 is CASSPSGDYYGYTF. The CDR3 nucleotides are TGTGCCAGCAGCCCGTCGGGAGATTACTATGGCTACACCTTC.

The V gene is TRBV18, the J gene TRBJ2-3; 8 positions match TRBD2. The CDR3 is 19 residues long. The germline V gene has CDR1 KGHSH and CDR2 LQKENI. V dropped 4 bases and J dropped 4; count of bases not matched to a gene: 19. DNA of the CDR3: TGTGCCAGCTCACGACCTATAGACAAATCGGGACTAGTGTCAGATACGCAGTATTTT. Its protein product is CASSRPIDKSGLVSDTQYF.

V usage is TRBV10-3 and J usage is TRBJ1-6, with 8 positions matching TRBD1. The CDR3 sequence is 13 residues long. V trimming: 10 bases; J trimming: 3 bases; junction bases outside the gene matches: 2. Per the germline V gene, CDR1 is ENHRY and CDR2 is SYGVKD. CDR3 protein: CATGTGYNSPLHF. The CDR3 nucleotides read TGTGCCACCGGGACAGGCTATAATTCACCCCTCCACTTT.

This clone showed up just once. This chain links TRBV5-6 with TRBJ1-5, with unresolved D. Germline V gene sequence: CDR1 SGHDT, CDR2 YYEEEE. V was shortened by 2 bases and J by 5 bases, with 8 bases between the two germline ends. The CDR3 is 13 residues long. The CDR3 DNA is TGTGCCAGCAGCTTAGGCGGTCATCAGCCCCAGCATTTT. This gives the protein CASSLGGHQPQHF.

This chain uses TRBV12-3 or TRBV12-4 with TRBJ1-1, with 7 bases aligning to TRBD1. The CDR3 is 13 residues long. With V trimmed by 6 bases and J by 3 bases, 4 bases remained unmatched. The chain's CDR3 is CASSDRAYTEAFF. The CDR3 region has the DNA TGTGCCAGCAGCGACAGGGCTTACACTGAAGCTTTCTTT.

As to this clone: Other DNA sequences in the sample encode the same CDR3. This rearrangement joins TRBV19 to TRBJ1-3; D remains unclear. In germline, CDR1 is LNHDA, CDR2 SQIVND (reference sequence). Trimming took off 7 bases at V and 0 bases at J, with 10 bases between the two ends. The length of the CDR3 is 14 residues. The CDR3 region has the DNA TGTGCCAGTACCTCGGGGAGCTCTGGAAACACCATATATTTT. It is translated as CASTSGSSGNTIYF.

For this clone: The sample contains more than one DNA sequence encoding this CDR3. The chain carries TRBV19 and TRBJ1-5; D gene uncertain. The germline V and J ends were trimmed by 5 bases and 2 bases, with 7 bases remaining between them. This CDR3 is built from 13 residues. Germline lookup yields CDR1 LNHDA and CDR2 SQIVND (reference sequence). The CDR3 coding sequence is TGTGCCAGTAGTTTGAGGGGCAATCAGCCCCAGCATTTT. As protein: CASSLRGNQPQHF.